These T cell receptor beta chains were read from a single sample in a study of chronic HIV infection and antiretroviral therapy. In TCRdb, the 5' RACE reads were re-called with MiXCR into one record per CDR3 protein. The sample includes around 30,000 distinct CDR3 sequences, about 8.6% of them seen just once. The specimen sequenced was peripheral blood. The receptors originated from an adult who had HIV and had not received antiretroviral therapy, or was an uninfected healthy control (not recorded which). CDR3s include the opening cysteine and the closing phenylalanine or tryptophan. D genes are given only for firm matches. The size field is filled for only some rows; it gives once, few, many or a size class.

j_call clone_size cdr3_length d_call v_call cdr3_nt cdr3_aa
TRBJ1-6 many 15 . TRBV5-1 TGCGCCAGCAGCTTGGGCCCTGGAGATGATTCACCCCTCCACTTT CASSLGPGDDSPLHF
TRBJ2-7 many 12 . TRBV3-1 TGTGCCAGCAGCCAAGGGGATTGGGAGCAGTACTTC CASSQGDWEQYF
TRBJ2-1 many 14 . TRBV29-1 TGCAGCGTTAACTCTCCGCGAGGGGGGCATGAGCAGTTCTTC CSVNSPRGGHEQFF
TRBJ2-7 many 17 TRBD1 TRBV10-3 TGTGCCATCAGTGACCCCTCCGACAGGGTGGGGGCCTACGAGCAGTACTTC CAISDPSDRVGAYEQYF
TRBJ2-4 many 13 . TRBV15 TGTGCCACCAGGGAATTAATAGAAAACATTCAGTACTTC CATRELIENIQYF
TRBJ2-1 many 13 . TRBV7-2 TGTGCCAGCAGCCCCCAGTCCGGGAATGAGCAGTTCTTC CASSPQSGNEQFF
TRBJ2-1 few 17 TRBD2 TRBV15 TGTGCCACCAGCAGATCCAGGACTAGCGGGAGAAACAATGAGCAGTTCTTC CATSRSRTSGRNNEQFF
TRBJ2-3 . 14 . TRBV7-2 TGTGCCAGCAGCTTACTCGAGGTTCCAGATACGCAGTATTTT CASSLLEVPDTQYF
TRBJ2-3 few 15 . TRBV10-3 TGTGCCATCAAAGACACTAGAGCGCCTACAGATACGCAGTATTTT CAIKDTRAPTDTQYF
TRBJ2-7 many 16 TRBD1 TRBV5-4 TGTGCCAGCAGCTTGGGGGACAGGACCTACTCCTACGAGCAGTACTTC CASSLGDRTYSYEQYF
TRBJ2-5 . 14 TRBD1 TRBV11-2 TGTGCCAGCTACAGGGGCCGCGGCGAAGAGACCCAGTACTTC CASYRGRGEETQYF
TRBJ2-5 . 13 . TRBV25-1 TGTGCCAGCAGTGAAGCAGGCCAAGAGACCCAGTACTTC CASSEAGQETQYF
TRBJ2-7 . 14 TRBD1 TRBV29-1 TGCAGCGCCGCCGGGACAGGGGGATTCTACGAGCAGTACTTC CSAAGTGGFYEQYF
TRBJ1-5 . 16 TRBD1 TRBV20-1 TGCAGTGCTAGGGGGCTGGGACAGGAGTCCAATCAGCCCCAGCATTTT CSARGLGQESNQPQHF
TRBJ2-1 few 15 TRBD2 TRBV20-1 TGCAGTGCTAGGGCTCTAGCGGCCGGGAACAATGAGCAGTTCTTC CSARALAAGNNEQFF
TRBJ2-3 few 15 . TRBV7-9 TGTGCCAGCAGCTTACATCAGGGGGGGACAGATACGCAGTATTTT CASSLHQGGTDTQYF
TRBJ1-4 many 16 TRBD1 TRBV5-6 TGTGCCAGCAGCAACCCTGAGACAGGGTCTAATGAAAAACTGTTTTTT CASSNPETGSNEKLFF